What follows describes a single T cell receptor beta chain. Method: immunoSEQ multiplex PCR; TCRdb's copy keeps in-frame clones and lacks some. The table lists 110,000 or so clones, more than 70% of them singletons, with about 3.3% in the top ten. This specimen comes from a study of T cell responses to AZD1222 COVID-19 vaccine. This CDR3 has 15 residues. This specimen consisted of peripheral blood, obtained on day 0 of MenACWY control vaccination. This TCR was recovered from an adult in good health. The genes are TRBV21-1 and TRBJ1-6; the D call TRBD1 from the table was never checked on the DNA. TRBV21-1 is a pseudogene locus. DNA of the CDR3: TGTGCCAGCAGCAAAGAGGGCAGGGGACATTCACCCCTCCACTTT. Protein: CASSKEGRGHSPLHF.